The 23 T cell receptor beta chains listed next were all sequenced from one sample in a study of T cell changes during pregnancy in multiple sclerosis. Measured with immunoSEQ multiplex PCR; TCRdb has only the in-frame clones, and not every one. The sample lists around 100,000 clones, about 90% seen once, with about 2.9% in the top ten. The sequencing used peripheral blood, collected in the second trimester of pregnancy. These receptors were taken from a female donor with multiple sclerosis, enrolled in a pregnancy study.

This chain links TRBV25-1 with TRBJ1-1, with D unresolved. CDR1 is MGHDK and CDR2 is SYGVNS in the germline V gene. The CDR3 runs 14 residues. V shed 5 bases and J shed 3 bases, with 13 bases lying between them. The CDR3 DNA sequence: TGTGCCAGCAGTAAACGCATTGAGGACACTGAAGCTTTCTTT. It translates to CASSKRIEDTEAFF. Supplemented by reference TRBV25-1 and TRBJ1-1, the full variable domain reads EADIYQTPRYLVIGTGKKITLECSQTMGHDKMYWYQQDPGMELHLIHYSYGVNSTEKGDLSSESTVSRIRTEHFPLTLESARPSHTSQYLCASSKRIEDTEAFFGQGTRLTVV.

The chain uses TRBV18 and TRBJ2-3; tentatively, D is TRBD1 (6 bases). The CDR3 is 16 amino acids. The germline V gene has CDR1 KGHSH and CDR2 LQKENI. The ends were cut back, 4 bases at V and 0 bases at J, with 14 bases in the middle. As DNA, the CDR3 is TGTGCCAGCTCACACCGGACAGCTCCTAGCACAGATACGCAGTATTTT. Amino acids: CASSHRTAPSTDTQYF.

CDR3 coding DNA: TGCAGCGTCCTCAGGCAGGGTAATGAAAAACTGTTTTTT. It encodes CSVLRQGNEKLFF. V and J are TRBV29-1 and TRBJ1-4; D might be TRBD1 (5 bases). The ends were cut back, 6 bases at V and 4 bases at J, with 12 bases in the middle. CDR1 is SQVTM and CDR2 is ANQGSEA in the germline V gene. This CDR3 has 13 amino acids.

The chain uses TRBV18 and TRBJ1-1; the match to TRBD1 covers 9 bases. V gave up 3 bases and J gave up 4 bases; unmatched junction bases: 9. The CDR3 spans 16 residues. Germline V gene lookup returns CDR1 KGHSH and CDR2 LQKENI. The CDR3 here is CASSPPTWDRVTEAFF. The CDR3 DNA follows: TGTGCCAGCTCACCGCCGACCTGGGACAGGGTCACTGAAGCTTTCTTT. Combining the CDR3 with reference TRBV18 and TRBJ1-1 gives the whole variable domain NAGVMQNPRHLVRRRGQEARLRCSPMKGHSHVYWYRQLPEEGLKFMVYLQKENIIDESGMPKERFSAEFPKEGPSILRIQQVVRGDSAAYFCASSPPTWDRVTEAFFGQGTRLTVV.

The CDR3 DNA reads as TGTGCCAGTAGTATACTGTATAGCAATCAGCCCCAGCATTTT. The encoded protein is CASSILYSNQPQHF. The rearrangement joins TRBV19 to TRBJ1-5; no definite D call. This CDR3 region has 14 residues. V gave up 2 bases and J gave up 0 bases, with 5 bases separating them. Germline-derived CDR1 and CDR2 are LNHDA and SQIVND (reference sequence).

The chain carries TRBV6-5 and TRBJ2-5, with TRBD1 matching over 8 bases. This CDR3 has 14 residues. Unmatched junction bases numbered 5, after V lost 4 bases and J lost 4 bases. Germline V lookup: CDR1 MNHEY, CDR2 SVGAGI. The DNA of the CDR3 is TGTGCCAGCAGTTGGACAGGGCCGGGAGAGACCCAGTACTTC. It encodes CASSWTGPGETQYF.

This rearrangement joins TRBV19 to TRBJ2-7, with TRBD2 identical over 8 bases. In germline, CDR1 is LNHDA, CDR2 SQIVND (reference sequence). After removal of 1 base from V and 6 bases from J, the junction contained 14 bases not matched to a gene. CDR3 length: 17 amino acids. DNA for the CDR3: TGTGCCAGTAGTATAGCTAGCGGGCATAGGTCGGACTTCGAGCAGTACTTC. Translating it yields CASSIASGHRSDFEQYF.

This clone was seen a single time. The V call is TRBV5-1, the J call TRBJ1-2; weak D call: TRBD1 (5 bases). This CDR3 spans 17 amino acids. V lost 4 bases, J lost 0 bases, and 19 bases lay in between. The V gene's germline CDR1 is SGHRS and CDR2 YFSETQ. The CDR3 here is CASSPGVRTPTNYGYTF. The CDR3, as DNA: TGCGCCAGCAGCCCGGGGGTTCGGACACCGACTAACTATGGCTACACCTTC. The full variable domain, with the rest looked up from reference TRBV5-1 and TRBJ1-2, is KAGVTQTPRYLIKTRGQQVTLSCSPISGHRSVSWYQQTPGQGLQFLFEYFSETQRNKGNFPGRFSGRQFSNSRSEMNVSTLELGDSALYLCASSPGVRTPTNYGYTFGSGTRLTVV.

This clone showed up just once. The gene calls are TRBV7-9 and TRBJ1-1, with D unclear. V was pared by 1 base and J by 6 bases, with 9 bases between. Germline CDR1 and CDR2: SEHNR and FQNEAQ (reference sequence). This CDR3 is 13 amino acids long. CDR3 nucleotide sequence: TGTGCCAGCAGCTTAGTTGTCTCTCCTGAAGCTTTCTTT. It encodes CASSLVVSPEAFF.

This clone appeared a single time. The rearrangement uses TRBV7-9 and TRBJ1-2; D is perhaps TRBD1 (6 bases). There are 15 residues in the CDR3. Trimming stripped 6 bases from V and 8 bases from J, with 22 bases between. The germline V gene encodes CDR1 SEHNR and CDR2 FQNEAQ (reference sequence). DNA for the CDR3: TGTGCCAGCAGGGCCGACATGGCAGGGGTGGAGGGCTACACCTTC. It translates to CASRADMAGVEGYTF.

The J gene is TRBJ2-1, the V gene TRBV7-6; D gene ambiguous. This CDR3 is 13 amino acids long. Trimming left V 5 bases short and J 8 bases short, with 13 bases between. CDR1 and CDR2 (germline): SGHVS, FNYEAQ. CDR3 nucleotide sequence: TGTGCCAGCAGCCACCGAGTTACGGATGAGCAGTTCTTC. Translating it yields CASSHRVTDEQFF. The full variable domain, in which reference TRBV7-6 and TRBJ2-1 provide the parts outside the CDR3, is GAGVSQSPRYKVTKRGQDVALRCDPISGHVSLYWYRQALGQGPEFLTYFNYEAQQDKSGLPNDRFSAERPEGSISTLTIQRTEQRDSAMYRCASSHRVTDEQFFGPGTRLTVL.

The rearrangement links TRBV6-1 to TRBJ2-7; TRBD2 agrees at 7 bases. The CDR3 loop spans 14 amino acids. Germline V gene sequence: CDR1 MNHNS, CDR2 SASEGT. The V segment lost 5 bases and the J segment 10 bases; nucleotides outside the gene matches: 14. The chain's CDR3 is CASSPVGGRGEQYF. The CDR3 DNA follows: TGTGCCAGCAGTCCCGTCGGGGGGAGGGGCGAACAGTACTTC.

V and J are TRBV28 and TRBJ1-2; 8 bases fit TRBD1. In germline, CDR1 is MDHEN, CDR2 SYDVKM. The CDR3 loop spans 13 amino acids. V was clipped by 4 bases and J by 6 bases; unmatched bases: 4. As DNA, the CDR3 is TGTGCCAGCAGTTACAGGGGGTTGGATGGCTACACCTTC. Protein product: CASSYRGLDGYTF.

The chain joins TRBV30 to TRBJ1-5, with D unclear. Trimming shortened V by 2 bases and J by 9 bases, and 14 bases separated the two germline ends. Per the germline V gene, CDR1 is GTSNPN and CDR2 is SVGIG (reference sequence). This CDR3 region has 13 residues. The CDR3: CAWSLPGEGPQHF. CDR3 in DNA: TGTGCCTGGAGTCTCCCCGGGGAGGGGCCCCAGCATTTT.

The J gene is TRBJ1-4, the V gene TRBV28; D may be TRBD1 (6 bases). Between the trimmed V and J ends, which lost 2 bases and 7 bases, there was a span of 8 bases. Germline V CDR1 and CDR2: MDHEN, SYDVKM. The CDR3 is 13 residues long. The CDR3 nucleotides are TGTGCCAGCAGTTTAGGGGGCGTTGAAAAACTGTTTTTT. Translation gives CASSLGGVEKLFF. Complete variable domain (other parts from reference TRBV28 and TRBJ1-4): DVKVTQSSRYLVKRTGEKVFLECVQDMDHENMFWYRQDPGLGLRLIYFSYDVKMKEKGDIPEGYSVSREKKERFSLILESASTNQTSMYLCASSLGGVEKLFFGSGTQLSVL.

CDR3 in amino acids: CASVPLPGLAGEQYF. The CDR3, as DNA: TGCGCCAGCGTACCGCTCCCGGGACTAGCGGGGGAGCAGTACTTC. The chain recombines TRBV4-1 with TRBJ2-7; the match to TRBD2 covers 13 bases. The germline CDR1 and CDR2 sequences are MGHRA and YSYEKL. After removal of 8 bases from V and 7 bases from J, the junction contained 11 bases not matched to a gene. This CDR3 contains 15 residues.

V is TRBV9 and J is TRBJ2-5, with D possibly matching TRBD2 (5 bases). V dropped 0 bases and J dropped 4 bases, with 16 bases sitting between them. This CDR3 is 16 amino acids long. Germline V gives CDR1 SGDLS, CDR2 YYNGEE. In nucleotides, the CDR3 is TGTGCCAGCAGCGTAGATGAGGGATTAAGCGTAGAGACCCAGTACTTC. This encodes CASSVDEGLSVETQYF.

The chain couples TRBV7-2 to TRBJ2-1; 14 bases fit TRBD2. This CDR3 region has 14 residues. Germline values: CDR1 SGHTA, CDR2 FQGNSA. The junction had 3 bases not matched to a gene; V was cut back by 5 bases and J by 9 bases. CDR3 loop: CASSPGTSGSEQFF. In nucleotides, the CDR3 is TGTGCCAGCAGCCCTGGGACTAGCGGGAGTGAGCAGTTCTTC.

The chain uses TRBV6-5 and TRBJ2-7; possibly TRBD1 for D (6 bases). The V end was cut by 4 bases, the J end by 1 base, with 14 bases between. CDR1 is MNHEY and CDR2 is SVGAGI in the germline V gene. This CDR3 is built from 15 residues. This chain's CDR3 is CASSSTFGQSYEQYF. The CDR3 DNA reads TGTGCCAGCAGTTCTACCTTCGGACAGTCCTACGAGCAGTACTTC.

The chain recombines TRBV28 with TRBJ2-5; D is perhaps TRBD2 (5 bases). Germline V gene sequence: CDR1 MDHEN, CDR2 SYDVKM. V shed 10 bases and J shed 0 bases, with 9 bases lying between them. This CDR3 has 12 amino acids. The CDR3 coding sequence is TGTGCCACCCAGGAGGACCAAGAGACCCAGTACTTC. It encodes CATQEDQETQYF.

This clone was seen once. The J gene is TRBJ1-5, the V gene TRBV29-1; no clear D. The CDR3 is made up of 12 amino acids. CDR1 is SQVTM and CDR2 is ANQGSEA in the germline V gene. V gave up 4 bases and J gave up 2 bases, with 6 bases separating them. CDR3 residues: CSVGEGNQPQHF. CDR3 nucleotides: TGCAGCGTTGGTGAGGGCAATCAGCCCCAGCATTTT.

With regard to this clone: Its ends do not fully match the called genes, so a read error is possible. CDR3 DNA sequence: TGTGCTAGCAGCCCGACCGGACTAGCGGGAGGGTCTACCCAGTACTTC. Translation: CASSPTGLAGGSTQYF. The V and J genes are TRBV7-7 and TRBJ2-5, with 15 bases lining up with TRBD2. This CDR3 has 16 amino acids. Germline V gene sequence: CDR1 SSHAT, CDR2 FNYEAQ (reference sequence). Supplemented by reference TRBV7-7 and TRBJ2-5, the full variable domain reads GAGVSQSPRYKVTKRGQDVTLRCDPISSHATLYWYQQALGQGPEFLTYFNYEAQPDKSGLPSDRFSAERPEGSISTLTIQRTEQRDSAMYRCASSPTGLAGGSTQYFGPGTRLLVL.

The chain couples TRBV28 to TRBJ2-1, with 7 bases matching TRBD2. Germline V lookup: CDR1 MDHEN, CDR2 SYDVKM. V shed 2 bases and J 7 bases; nucleotides not matched to a gene: 5. This CDR3 contains 14 residues. CDR3 sequence (DNA): TGTGCCAGCAGTTTAAGGGAGGGAAAGAATGAGCAGTTCTTC. This encodes CASSLREGKNEQFF.